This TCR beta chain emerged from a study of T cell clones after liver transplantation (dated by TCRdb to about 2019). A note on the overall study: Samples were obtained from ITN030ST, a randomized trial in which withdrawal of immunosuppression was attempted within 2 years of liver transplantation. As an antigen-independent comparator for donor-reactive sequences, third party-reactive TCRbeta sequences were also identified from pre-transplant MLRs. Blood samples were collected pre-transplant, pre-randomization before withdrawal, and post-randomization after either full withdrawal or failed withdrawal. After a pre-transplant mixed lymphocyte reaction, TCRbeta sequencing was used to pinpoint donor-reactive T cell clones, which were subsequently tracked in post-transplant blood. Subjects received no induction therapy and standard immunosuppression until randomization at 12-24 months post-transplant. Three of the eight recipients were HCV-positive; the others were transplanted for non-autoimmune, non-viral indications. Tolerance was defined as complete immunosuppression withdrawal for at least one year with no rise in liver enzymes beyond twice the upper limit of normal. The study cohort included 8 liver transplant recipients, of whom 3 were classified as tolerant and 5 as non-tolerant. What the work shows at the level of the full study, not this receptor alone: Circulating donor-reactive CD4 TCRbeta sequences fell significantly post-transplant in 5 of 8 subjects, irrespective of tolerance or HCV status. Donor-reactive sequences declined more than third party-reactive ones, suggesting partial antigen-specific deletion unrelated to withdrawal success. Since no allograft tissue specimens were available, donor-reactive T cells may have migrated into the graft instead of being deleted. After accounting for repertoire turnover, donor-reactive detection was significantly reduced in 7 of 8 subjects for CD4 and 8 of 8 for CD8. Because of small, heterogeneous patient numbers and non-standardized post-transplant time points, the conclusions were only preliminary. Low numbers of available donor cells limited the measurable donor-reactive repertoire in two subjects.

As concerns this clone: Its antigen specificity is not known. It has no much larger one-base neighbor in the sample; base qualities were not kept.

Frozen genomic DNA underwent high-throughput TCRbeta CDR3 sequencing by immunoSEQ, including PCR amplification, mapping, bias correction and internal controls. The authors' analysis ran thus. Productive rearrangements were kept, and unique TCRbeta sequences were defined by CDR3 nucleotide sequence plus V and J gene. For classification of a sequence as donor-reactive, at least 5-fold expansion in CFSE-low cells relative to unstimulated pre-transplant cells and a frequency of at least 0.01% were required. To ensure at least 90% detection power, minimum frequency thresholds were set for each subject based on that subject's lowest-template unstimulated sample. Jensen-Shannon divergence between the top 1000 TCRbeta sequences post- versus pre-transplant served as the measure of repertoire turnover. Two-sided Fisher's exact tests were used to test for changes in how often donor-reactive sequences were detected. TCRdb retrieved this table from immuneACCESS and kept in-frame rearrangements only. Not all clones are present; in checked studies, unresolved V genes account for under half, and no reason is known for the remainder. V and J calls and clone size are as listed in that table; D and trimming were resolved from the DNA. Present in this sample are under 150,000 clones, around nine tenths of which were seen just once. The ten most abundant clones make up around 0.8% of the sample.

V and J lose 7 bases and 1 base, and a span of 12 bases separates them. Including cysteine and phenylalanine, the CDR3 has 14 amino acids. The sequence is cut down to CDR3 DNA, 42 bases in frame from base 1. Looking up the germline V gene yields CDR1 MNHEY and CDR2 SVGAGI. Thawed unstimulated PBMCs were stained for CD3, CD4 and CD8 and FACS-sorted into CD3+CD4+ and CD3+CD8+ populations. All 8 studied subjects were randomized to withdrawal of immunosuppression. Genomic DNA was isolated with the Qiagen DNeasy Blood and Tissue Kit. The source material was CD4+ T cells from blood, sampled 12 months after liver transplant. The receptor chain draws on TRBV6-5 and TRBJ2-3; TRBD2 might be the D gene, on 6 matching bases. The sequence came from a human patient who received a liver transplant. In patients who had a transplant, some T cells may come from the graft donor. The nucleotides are TGTGCCAGCACACGGGAGCGGGGCACAGATACGCAGTATTTT. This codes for CASTRERGTDTQYF.